Detailed here is one T cell receptor beta chain. Measured with immunoSEQ multiplex PCR; TCRdb has only the in-frame clones, and not every one. The table records 65,000 to 90,000 clones, around 87% of them present only once. Trimming cost V 4 bases and J 5 bases; bases outside gene matches: 9. Germline CDR1 and CDR2: SNHLY and FYNNEI. The CDR3 length is 15 residues. The data belong to a study of control samples from healthy donors and cancer patients. The sequence was collected from a man aged 45-65 years in good health. Sequenced material: blood. The genes are TRBV2 and TRBJ2-5; 8 positions match TRBD2. CDR3 bases: TGTGCCAGCAGTGGTCCCGGGGGGGCCGGGGAGACCCAGTACTTC. Residues: CASSGPGGAGETQYF.